Listed below are T cell receptor beta chains from one sample, sequenced in a study of cytomegalovirus exposure and HLA in healthy donors. The protocol was immunoSEQ multiplex PCR, while the TCRdb copy is restricted to in-frame clones and leaves out a portion. The sample includes 95,000 to 120,000 clones, under 80% of them seen just once. Sequencing used PBMCs. These TCRs come from a woman aged 40 to 49 in good health and CMV-seropositive. CDR3s include the opening cysteine and the closing phenylalanine or tryptophan. The D gene is left open where the match is weak. Clone size is shown for a subset of rows, as once, few, many or a class of expanded clone.

cdr3_nt | cdr3_aa | clone_size | j_call | d_call | v_call
TGTGCCAGCAGCTTTGGAGGGACTAGCATGAATGAGCAGTTCTTC | CASSFGGTSMNEQFF | NA | TRBJ2-1 | TRBD2 | TRBV5-4
TGTGCCAGCAGTGAAAGACAGATCCAAGAGACCCAGTACTTC | CASSERQIQETQYF | NA | TRBJ2-5 | NA | TRBV2
TGCGCCAGCAGCTTGGGAGGGCCGAGGACTAACTATGGCTACACCTTC | CASSLGGPRTNYGYTF | NA | TRBJ1-2 | NA | TRBV5-1
TGTGCCAGCAGCGCGTTGAATGGCTACGAGCAGTACTTC | CASSALNGYEQYF | NA | TRBJ2-7 | NA | TRBV7-2
TGTGCCAGCACAGGCGGGGGGACGCAAGAGACCCAGTACTTC | CASTGGGTQETQYF | NA | TRBJ2-5 | TRBD2 | TRBV5-4
TGTGCCAGCTCACCACAGCTAGCGAGAAACAATGAGCAGTTCTTC | CASSPQLARNNEQFF | once | TRBJ2-1 | NA | TRBV18
TGTGCCACCAGCAGAGGGTCAGGGGCAGGGCAGCCCCAGCATTTT | CATSRGSGAGQPQHF | NA | TRBJ1-5 | NA | TRBV15
TGTGCCAGCGCTGCGGGGTTCGGGAACACCATATATTTT | CASAAGFGNTIYF | NA | TRBJ1-3 | NA | TRBV19
TGTGCCAGTAGTATCTGGCAGGGCTCGACTGAAGCTTTCTTT | CASSIWQGSTEAFF | NA | TRBJ1-1 | NA | TRBV19
TGTGCCAGCAGCCTAACTAGCGGAAGCTTCTCCTACGAGCAGTACTTC | CASSLTSGSFSYEQYF | NA | TRBJ2-7 | TRBD2 | TRBV11-3
TGTGCCACCAGCCGGGGGGGGCAAAGCAATCAGCCCCAGCATTTT | CATSRGGQSNQPQHF | NA | TRBJ1-5 | NA | TRBV15
TGCGCCAGCAGCACCCAGACAGGGATCCAAGAGACCCAGTACTTC | CASSTQTGIQETQYF | NA | TRBJ2-5 | TRBD1 | TRBV5-1
TGTGCCAGCAGCTGGACAGCGACTAGCACAGATACGCAGTATTTT | CASSWTATSTDTQYF | few | TRBJ2-3 | NA | TRBV7-2
TGTGCCAGCTCAGCCCTTCGGACAGGGACCGAGCAGTACTTC | CASSALRTGTEQYF | once | TRBJ2-7 | TRBD1 | TRBV18
TGTGCCAGCAGTGACAGGTACTATGGCTACACCTTC | CASSDRYYGYTF | NA | TRBJ1-2 | NA | TRBV2
TGTGCCAGCATAGCGGGCACAGATACGCAGTATTTT | CASIAGTDTQYF | NA | TRBJ2-3 | NA | TRBV28